This TCR beta chain was found in a study of T-cell reconstitution after alpha-beta-depleted transplantation in children (dated by TCRdb to 2015 to 2016). About the full investigation: T-cell immune reconstitution after TCRalphabeta/CD19-depleted allogeneic hematopoietic cell transplantation in children was quantitatively tracked in the study by means of TCR repertoire profiling.

The library was produced with PCR. The sequencer listed for this sample is Illumina HiSeq 2500. TCR library preparation used molecular barcoding, with unique molecular identifiers applied to normalize quantification of the TCRbeta repertoire. The raw public reads went through TCRdb reprocessing: fastp at Q25, MiXCR clone calling, in-frame beta chains kept. Every entry covers one CDR3 protein and lists the most common genes and DNA from its rows. In this sample the table shows about 640,000 distinct CDR3 sequences, approximately 16% of which occur a single time. The top ten clones comprise 0.85% to 1.3% of the sample. The CDR3 sequence holds 12 residues, the cysteine and phenylalanine included. The read is trimmed to its CDR3 DNA, 36 bases read in frame from base 1. V drops 1 base and J drops 3 bases, leaving 7 bases in between. Sequences DFQATT (CDR1) and SNEGSKA (CDR2) are obtained from the germline V gene (reference sequence).

There are many counts of this clonotype. The antigen this receptor binds is unknown. The sample holds no much larger clone one base away, and base qualities are not on file. The sequence derives from a human donor who donated a stem cell graft to a child with acute myeloid leukemia. The specimen comprised PBMCs from the stem cell graft donor, sampled from the stem cell graft. The chain uses TRBV20-1 and TRBJ2-7, with a tentative D gene TRBD2 over 6 matching bases. The nucleotide sequence reads as follows: TGCAGTGCTAGAGGGGAGGACTACGAGCAGTACTTC. This gives the protein CSARGEDYEQYF.